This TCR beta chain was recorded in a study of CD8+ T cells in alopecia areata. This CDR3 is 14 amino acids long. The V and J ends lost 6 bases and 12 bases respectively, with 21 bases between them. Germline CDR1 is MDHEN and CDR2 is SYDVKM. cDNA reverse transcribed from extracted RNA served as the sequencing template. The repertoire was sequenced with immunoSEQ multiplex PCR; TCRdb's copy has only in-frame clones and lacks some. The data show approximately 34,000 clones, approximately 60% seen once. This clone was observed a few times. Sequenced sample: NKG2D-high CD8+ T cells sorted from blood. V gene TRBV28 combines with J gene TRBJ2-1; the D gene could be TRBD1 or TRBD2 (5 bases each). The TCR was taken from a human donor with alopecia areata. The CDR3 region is CASSLETSGDPQFF. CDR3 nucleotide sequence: TGTGCCAGCAGCCTCGAAACCTCCGGGGACCCGCAGTTCTTC.